What follows are 24 T cell receptor beta chains derived from one specimen sequenced in a study of graft-versus-host responses after intestinal transplantation. Data came from immunoSEQ multiplex PCR; TCRdb stores just in-frame clones and leaves some out. Counted here are 90,000 to 120,000 clones, roughly 89% occurring once; the ten biggest clones make up about 0.75%. Their recognized antigens are unknown. The sample here was unstimulated CD4+ T cells sorted from spleen or lymph node cells, taken before transplant. The receptors were sampled from a human donor who was the organ donor for an intestinal transplant.

The V call is TRBV19, the J call TRBJ1-3; D gene ambiguous. Germline CDR1 is LNHDA and CDR2 is SQIVND (reference sequence). This CDR3 is 12 amino acids long. With 5 bases removed from V and 5 bases from J, the gap between germline ends came to 7 bases. The chain's CDR3 is CASSVQRNTIYF. CDR3 coding DNA: TGTGCCAGTAGTGTGCAGCGAAACACCATATATTTT. Full variable domain (missing parts from reference TRBV19 and TRBJ1-3): DGGITQSPKYLFRKEGQNVTLSCEQNLNHDAMYWYRQDPGQGLRLIYYSQIVNDFQKGDIAEGYSVSREKKESFPLTVTSAQKNPTAFYLCASSVQRNTIYFGEGSWLTVV.

The V and J genes are TRBV11-2 and TRBJ2-7; 8 bases are a match to TRBD1. The trim removed 5 bases at V and 3 bases at J, leaving 15 bases unmatched. The CDR3 contains 17 residues. CDR1 and CDR2 (germline): SGHAT, FQNNGV. This chain's CDR3 is CASSPFPRQGWVYEQYF. CDR3 nucleotide sequence: TGTGCCAGCAGCCCATTCCCGAGACAGGGGTGGGTCTACGAGCAGTACTTC.

This clone was seen only once. V is TRBV6-5 and J is TRBJ1-2; tentatively, D is TRBD1 (6 bases). Per the germline V gene, CDR1 is MNHEY and CDR2 is SVGAGI. The length of the CDR3 is 14 residues. V dropped 8 bases and J dropped 8 bases, with 21 bases sitting between them. The CDR3 spells CASSPHEGGSGYTF. The CDR3 coding sequence is TGTGCCAGCTCCCCGCACGAGGGGGGGAGCGGCTACACCTTC.

The V call is TRBV2, the J call TRBJ1-5; a possible D gene is TRBD1 (6 bases). With 4 bases removed from V and 3 bases from J, the gap between germline ends came to 13 bases. Germline lookup yields CDR1 SNHLY and CDR2 FYNNEI. The CDR3 totals 15 residues. Here the CDR3 reads CASSGRGGINQPQHF. CDR3 DNA sequence: TGTGCCAGCAGTGGGAGGGGGGGTATCAATCAGCCCCAGCATTTT.

This clone was detected only a few times. This same CDR3 is encoded by further DNA sequences in the sample. This sequence joins TRBV7-3 and TRBJ2-7; tentatively, D is TRBD1 or TRBD2 (6 bases each). The germline V and J ends were trimmed by 2 bases and 5 bases, with 22 bases remaining between them. The length of the CDR3 is 17 residues. Germline values: CDR1 SGHTA, CDR2 FQGTGA. This CDR3 reads CASSLSGPGAGVDEQYF. CDR3 nucleotide sequence: TGTGCCAGCAGCTTATCCGGTCCGGGGGCAGGGGTAGACGAGCAGTACTTC.

This clone was detected a few times. V gene TRBV7-3 combines with J gene TRBJ2-7; 8 bases match TRBD1. V lost 3 bases to trimming and J lost 2 bases; unmatched junction nucleotides: 6. The CDR3 runs to 15 residues. Germline V gives CDR1 SGHTA, CDR2 FQGTGA. CDR3 nucleotide sequence: TGTGCCAGCAGCTTGTCGACAGGGGCGGCCTACGAGCAGTACTTC. Translated: CASSLSTGAAYEQYF.

The rearrangement links TRBV5-4 to TRBJ2-7; 9 bases align to TRBD2. Germline V lookup: CDR1 SGHNT, CDR2 YYREEE (reference sequence). This CDR3 is 16 amino acids long. The junction had 12 bases not matched to a gene; V was cut back by 4 bases and J by 4 bases. This CDR3 is CASSPELSGSRYEQYF. The CDR3 DNA reads TGTGCCAGCAGCCCGGAACTTAGCGGGAGTCGGTACGAGCAGTACTTC.

The J gene is TRBJ2-1, the V gene TRBV6-5; the D gene is possibly TRBD2 (6 bases). This CDR3 comprises 13 residues. The V end lost 8 bases, the J end lost 2 bases, and 10 bases lay between the germline ends. Germline CDR1 is MNHEY and CDR2 is SVGAGI. The CDR3 sequence: CASGPGAYNEQFF. For the CDR3, the DNA is TGTGCCAGCGGACCGGGAGCCTACAATGAGCAGTTCTTC.

The chain is built from TRBV11-2 and TRBJ1-2, with a tentative D call TRBD1 (5 bases). Per the germline V gene, CDR1 is SGHAT and CDR2 is FQNNGV. The CDR3 runs to 12 residues. The V end lost 2 bases, the J end lost 5 bases, and 6 bases lay between the germline ends. CDR3 in DNA: TGTGCCAGCAGCTTACAGGGTTATGGCTACACCTTC. Amino acids: CASSLQGYGYTF.

The chain combines TRBV9 with TRBJ2-5; 10 bases map to TRBD2. The CDR3 loop spans 15 amino acids. Germline V gene lookup returns CDR1 SGDLS and CDR2 YYNGEE. After removal of 4 bases from V and 4 bases from J, the junction contained 7 bases not matched to a gene. The CDR3 protein is CASSPQAGGPETQYF. CDR3 sequence (DNA): TGTGCCAGCAGCCCTCAAGCGGGAGGGCCAGAGACCCAGTACTTC.

This chain links TRBV27 with TRBJ1-2, with D possibly TRBD1 on 5 matching bases. This CDR3 is built from 14 residues. V lost 1 base, J lost 2 bases, and 8 bases lay in between. Germline V CDR1 and CDR2: MNHEY, SMNVEV (reference sequence). The DNA of the CDR3 is TGTGCCAGCAGTTTATTTCCAGGGAACTATGGCTACACCTTC. This codes for CASSLFPGNYGYTF.

This clone was recorded once. The V and J genes are TRBV6-6 and TRBJ1-2; no clear D. Germline loops: CDR1 MNHNY, CDR2 SVGAGI (reference sequence). Between the trimmed V and J ends, which lost 2 bases and 13 bases, there was a span of 14 bases. The CDR3 extends over 12 amino acids. The CDR3 loop is CASSYRGWGCTF. The CDR3, as DNA: TGTGCCAGCAGTTACCGGGGTTGGGGATGCACCTTC.

This clone was picked up one time. The CDR3 loop reads CASSLLSSGNEQFF. In DNA, the CDR3 is TGCGCCAGCAGCTTGTTATCAAGTGGCAATGAGCAGTTCTTC. The rearrangement uses TRBV5-1 and TRBJ2-1; D ambiguous. This CDR3 contains 14 residues. Germline values: CDR1 SGHRS, CDR2 YFSETQ. V was shortened by 1 base and J by 6 bases, with 11 bases between the two germline ends.

The rearrangement uses TRBV2 and TRBJ1-3; D is unresolved. The germline V and J ends were trimmed by 1 base and 11 bases, with 3 bases remaining between them. This CDR3 region has 10 residues. Germline V gene data show CDR1 as SNHLY and CDR2 as FYNNEI. CDR3 in amino acids: CASSEVSIYF. In DNA, the CDR3 is TGTGCCAGCAGTGAAGTTTCCATATATTTT. Full variable domain (outside the CDR3, taken from reference TRBV2 and TRBJ1-3): EPEVTQTPSHQVTQMGQEVILRCVPISNHLYFYWYRQILGQKVEFLVSFYNNEISEKSEIFDDQFSVERPDGSNFTLKIRSTKLEDSAMYFCASSEVSIYFGEGSWLTVV.

This chain uses TRBV6-6 with TRBJ1-6; D call uncertain. This CDR3 has 14 residues. Germline V lookup: CDR1 MNHNY, CDR2 SVGAGI (reference sequence). V was shortened by 5 bases and J by 4 bases, with 9 bases between the two germline ends. CDR3 loop: CASSQNRYNSPLHF. The CDR3 region has the DNA TGTGCCAGCAGTCAGAACCGATATAATTCACCCCTCCACTTT.

CDR3 loop: CAWRQNSPLHF. CDR3 in DNA: TGTGCCTGGAGACAGAATTCACCCCTCCACTTT. The chain has TRBV30 and TRBJ1-6; D gene uncertain. Germline V gene lookup returns CDR1 GTSNPN and CDR2 SVGIG (reference sequence). The V end was cut by 3 bases, the J end by 7 bases, with 4 bases between. The CDR3 runs 11 residues.

This rearrangement joins TRBV6-6 to TRBJ2-3, with 9 bases matching TRBD2. Per the germline V gene, CDR1 is MNHNY and CDR2 is SVGAGI (reference sequence). The CDR3 runs 15 residues. V was pared by 5 bases and J by 5 bases, with 8 bases of the junction left unmatched. In DNA, the CDR3 is TGTGCCAGCAGTCCAGCGGGGGGTCTGGGAGATACGCAGTATTTT. Residues: CASSPAGGLGDTQYF.

The CDR3 region has the DNA TGTGCCAGCAGTCATCGCCGTCTGGGTCTCGACGAGCAGTACTTC. Translation gives CASSHRRLGLDEQYF. The chain uses TRBV7-9 and TRBJ2-7; D is unresolved. This CDR3 contains 15 residues. The ends were cut back, 6 bases at V and 5 bases at J, with 20 bases in the middle. Germline CDR1 reads SEHNR; CDR2 reads FQNEAQ (reference sequence).

This clone was counted a single time. The chain is built from TRBV6-5 and TRBJ1-5; D gene uncertain. Trimming shortened V by 5 bases and J by 0 bases, and 8 bases separated the two germline ends. CDR1 and CDR2 (germline): MNHEY, SVGAGI. The CDR3 runs to 14 residues. The CDR3 bases are TGTGCCAGCAGTCGAGATTATAGCAATCAGCCCCAGCATTTT. Its translation: CASSRDYSNQPQHF.

The chain couples TRBV28 to TRBJ2-5, with 13 bases fitting TRBD2. V lost 5 bases to trimming and J lost 2 bases; unmatched junction nucleotides: 5. The CDR3 has 16 amino acids. The V gene's germline CDR1 is MDHEN and CDR2 SYDVKM. The CDR3 bases are TGTGCCAGCAGTATCACTAGCGGGAGGGGTCAAGAGACCCAGTACTTC. Translated, it gives CASSITSGRGQETQYF.

The chain combines TRBV29-1 with TRBJ1-1, with D maybe TRBD1 (6 bases). Germline V gives CDR1 SQVTM, CDR2 ANQGSEA. V was cut by 7 bases and J by 4 bases, with 16 bases left in between. This CDR3 has 13 residues. The CDR3 reads CSGESTGSTEAFF. The CDR3 DNA is TGCAGCGGAGAATCGACAGGCAGCACTGAAGCTTTCTTT.

V is TRBV4-1 and J is TRBJ2-1, with D tentatively TRBD1 (5 bases). Trimming shortened V by 1 base and J by 5 bases, and 18 bases separated the two germline ends. The germline gives CDR1 MGHRA, CDR2 YSYEKL. This CDR3 has 17 amino acids. The CDR3 loop is CASSQGWGQVWDNEQFF. The CDR3, as DNA: TGCGCCAGCAGCCAAGGATGGGGCCAAGTGTGGGACAATGAGCAGTTCTTC.

This clone was recorded only once. The rearrangement uses TRBV18 and TRBJ2-7; D gene ambiguous. CDR1 is KGHSH and CDR2 is LQKENI in the germline V gene. Trimming removed 3 bases from V and 0 bases from J, with 15 bases in between. This CDR3 comprises 16 residues. CDR3 sequence: CASSPRVKQSSYEQYF. The DNA for the CDR3 is TGTGCCAGCTCACCTCGGGTCAAACAGAGCTCCTACGAGCAGTACTTC.

The V call is TRBV30, the J call TRBJ1-2; D is uncertain. CDR3 length equals 14 residues. The ends were cut back, 4 bases at V and 1 base at J, with 13 bases in the middle. Germline lookup yields CDR1 GTSNPN and CDR2 SVGIG (reference sequence). CDR3 region: CAWIRKRDNYGYTF. CDR3 bases: TGTGCCTGGATCCGGAAGAGGGATAACTATGGCTACACCTTC.